Sequencing of this TCR beta chain was carried out in a study of Ad26.COV2.S vaccination and SARS-CoV-2 variants. Findings and limits, study-wide: The study found similar non-spike TCR breadth in vaccine and placebo recipients.

Regarding treatment: some 20 received Ad26.COV2.S at low or high dose, single or two shots; five or six received placebo; per-sample allocation not given. Samples analyzed were those drawn on day 63 after the first vaccine or placebo injection. Within Boston, the person who donated was an adult of 18-55 years. Using immunoSEQ multiplex PCR, the repertoire was profiled, and TCRdb retains in-frame clones only, with some absent. The sample has roughly 680,000 clones, approximately 88% seen once; the top ten hold roughly 1.5%. CDR3 length: 16 amino acids. After removal of 2 bases from V and 4 bases from J, the junction contained 6 bases not matched to a gene. Germline V lookup: CDR1 MNHEY, CDR2 SVGAGI. A note on this clone: Its antigen is as yet unknown.

The sequence derives from a person aged 18-65 years who received the Ad26.COV2.S COVID-19 vaccine or a placebo. The sample here was peripheral blood, taken in a trial of Ad26.COV2.S vaccine versus placebo. This chain links TRBV6-5 with TRBJ2-1; TRBD2 matches 9 bases. CDR3 sequence reads: CASSYRPTSGYNEQFF. In DNA, the CDR3 is TGTGCCAGCAGTTACCGACCGACTAGCGGTTACAATGAGCAGTTCTTC.